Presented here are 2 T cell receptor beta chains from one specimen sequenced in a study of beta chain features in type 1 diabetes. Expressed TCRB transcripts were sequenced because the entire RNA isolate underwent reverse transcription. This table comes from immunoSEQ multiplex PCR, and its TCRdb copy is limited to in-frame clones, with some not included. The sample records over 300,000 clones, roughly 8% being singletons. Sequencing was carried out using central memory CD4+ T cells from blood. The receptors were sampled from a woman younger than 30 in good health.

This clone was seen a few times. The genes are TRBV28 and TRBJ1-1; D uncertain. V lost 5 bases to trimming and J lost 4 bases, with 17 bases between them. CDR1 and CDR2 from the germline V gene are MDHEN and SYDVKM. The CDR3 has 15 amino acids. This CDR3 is CASSPKTYPVTEAFF. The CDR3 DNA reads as TGTGCCAGCAGTCCCAAGACTTATCCAGTCACTGAAGCTTTCTTT.

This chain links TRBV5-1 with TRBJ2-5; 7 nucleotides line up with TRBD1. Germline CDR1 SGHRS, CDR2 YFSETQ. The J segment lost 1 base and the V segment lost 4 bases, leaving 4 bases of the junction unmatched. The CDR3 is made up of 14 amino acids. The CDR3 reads CASSEGTAQETQYF. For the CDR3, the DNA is TGCGCCAGCAGCGAGGGGACAGCCCAAGAGACCCAGTACTTC. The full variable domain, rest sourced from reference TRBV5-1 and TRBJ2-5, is KAGVTQTPRYLIKTRGQQVTLSCSPISGHRSVSWYQQTPGQGLQFLFEYFSETQRNKGNFPGRFSGRQFSNSRSEMNVSTLELGDSALYLCASSEGTAQETQYFGPGTRLLVL.